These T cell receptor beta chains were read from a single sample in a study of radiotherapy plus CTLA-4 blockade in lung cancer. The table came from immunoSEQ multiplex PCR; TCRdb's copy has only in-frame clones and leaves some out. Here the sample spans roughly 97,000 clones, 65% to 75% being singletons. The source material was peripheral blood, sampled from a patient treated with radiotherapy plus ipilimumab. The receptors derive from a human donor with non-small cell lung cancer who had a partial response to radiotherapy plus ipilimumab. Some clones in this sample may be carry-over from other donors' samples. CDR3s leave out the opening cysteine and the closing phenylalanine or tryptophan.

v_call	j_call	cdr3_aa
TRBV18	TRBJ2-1	ASSPGNRGGLSSNEQF
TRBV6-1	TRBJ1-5	ASSGQYSNQPQH
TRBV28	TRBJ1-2	ASRPPGHTYGYT
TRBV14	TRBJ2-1	ASSQRYGRLHEEQF
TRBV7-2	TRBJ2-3	ASSLRPSAQY
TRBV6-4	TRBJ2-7	ASSVEGGRFYEQY
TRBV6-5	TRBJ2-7	ATRGEVRGEQY
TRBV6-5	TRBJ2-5	ASSYSKDSQETQY
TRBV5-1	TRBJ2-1	ASSLTSGAYNEQF
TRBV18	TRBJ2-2	ASSSVQGNTGELF
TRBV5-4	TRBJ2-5	ASSLAFKETQY
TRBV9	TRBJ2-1	ASTVSLAGGPNEQF
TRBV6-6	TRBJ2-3	ASKGSGESTDTQY
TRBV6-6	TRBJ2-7	ASILFPGTRVDEQY
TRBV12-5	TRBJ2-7	ASGLGAGPPLPEQY
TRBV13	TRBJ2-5	ASSTSAARETQY
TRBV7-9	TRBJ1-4	ASSFDRPASGEKLF
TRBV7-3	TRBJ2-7	ASSLAQGYEQY
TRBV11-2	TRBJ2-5	ASTLQETQY
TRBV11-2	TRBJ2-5	ASSPRGVTQY